This paragraph reports one TCR beta chain. Its antigen is currently not known. At one end the junction does not follow the germline gene, possibly because of a read error. The lymph node samples were taken from the axillary draining lymph nodes of breast cancer patients. The sample is drawn from a study of breast tumors, draining lymph nodes, adjacent tissues (dated by TCRdb to about 2016). About the study as a whole: The study compared TCR beta repertoires across tumor, adjacent nontumor tissue and axillary lymph nodes from breast cancer patients. In human breast cancer, the study set out to assess how tumor, surrounding tissue and draining lymph node repertoires relate to one another and whether T cells might be exchanged between them. On the study overall, not on this receptor specifically: The data were considered consistent with the idea that most tumor T cells come from the lymph node and then expand in tumor tissue. Rather than being directly demonstrated, the conclusion that tumor T cells originate in lymph nodes was presented as consistent with a hypothesis. T-cell repertoire diversity in tumors was found to be lower than in lymph nodes but higher than in nontumor tissue, and preferential V and J gene usage was observed. Tumor and nontumor tissue repertoires were significantly more similar in luminal-like than in basal-like breast cancer.

The instrument was an Illumina HiSeq 2000. Multiplex PCR amplification was used to generate the TCR beta chain libraries. The amplified TCR beta chain products were analyzed by high-throughput sequencing. TCRdb reworked the public reads: Q25 trimming with fastp, MiXCR clone assembly, productive beta chains retained. Rows with a matching CDR3 protein are joined into one entry that keeps the most common DNA and genes. The sample table contains 150,000 to 200,000 distinct CDR3 sequences; only one count was recorded for roughly a third of them. Clones ranked in the top ten supply roughly 4.5% of the sample. The clonotype comes from a female donor with breast cancer. Some clones in this sample may be carry-over from other donors' samples. The material sequenced was axillary lymph node tissue.

The nucleotides read TGTGCCAGCAGCATGGGACAGTTCTCTGGAAACATCATATATTTT. This is translated as CASSMGQFSGNIIYF. The chain was built from TRBV2 and TRBJ1-3; 7 middle bases align to TRBD1. Sequences SNHLY (CDR1) and FYNNEI (CDR2) are obtained from the germline V gene. From the cysteine through the phenylalanine, the CDR3 covers 15 amino acids. Only CDR3 DNA is held: 45 bases, read in frame from base 1.